This TCR beta chain was retrieved from a study of beta chain features in type 1 diabetes. Details on this clone: Its target is not known.

Isolated RNA was reverse transcribed in full, so expressed TCRB transcripts were sequenced. Read counts averaged roughly 3.7 million for samples of naive, central memory and regulatory T cells. TCRdb's copy holds only in-frame clones and misses some; the assay was immunoSEQ multiplex PCR. The table shows under 250,000 clones, with 13% to 15% occurring only once. Study-level points and caveats: Reads derived from cDNA could over-represent cells showing high TCR expression. Although PCR might favor shorter templates, it would do so equally in patients and controls.

The source is a woman aged 40 to 55 in good health. The sample consisted of naive CD4+ T cells from blood.

CDR3 coding DNA: TGTGCCAGCAGCTTCGGGACTAGCGGGGGGGCGAACACCGGGGAGCTGTTTTTT. Residues: CASSFGTSGGANTGELFF. The V call is TRBV9, the J call TRBJ2-2, with 16 bases lining up with TRBD2. Germline lookup yields CDR1 SGDLS and CDR2 YYNGEE. V was pared by 4 bases and J by 0 bases, with 3 bases of the junction left unmatched. The CDR3 extends over 18 amino acids.